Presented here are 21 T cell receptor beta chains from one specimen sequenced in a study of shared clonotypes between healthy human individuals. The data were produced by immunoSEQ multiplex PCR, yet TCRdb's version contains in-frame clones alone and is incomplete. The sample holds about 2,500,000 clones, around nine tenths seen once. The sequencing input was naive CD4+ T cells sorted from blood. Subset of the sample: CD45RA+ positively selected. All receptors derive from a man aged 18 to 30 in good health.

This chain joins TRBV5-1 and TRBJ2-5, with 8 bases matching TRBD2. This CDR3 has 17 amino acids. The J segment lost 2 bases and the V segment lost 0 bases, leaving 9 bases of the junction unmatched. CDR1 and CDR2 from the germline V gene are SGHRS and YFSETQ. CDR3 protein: CASSLGVRREVQETQYF. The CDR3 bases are TGCGCCAGCAGCTTGGGGGTCCGGCGGGAGGTACAAGAGACCCAGTACTTC.

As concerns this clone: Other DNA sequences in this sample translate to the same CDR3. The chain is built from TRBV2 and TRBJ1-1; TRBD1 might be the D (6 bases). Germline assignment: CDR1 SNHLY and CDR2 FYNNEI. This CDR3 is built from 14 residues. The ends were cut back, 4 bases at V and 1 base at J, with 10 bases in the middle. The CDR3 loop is CASSVGRGNTEAFF. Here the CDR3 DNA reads TGTGCCAGCAGTGTAGGCAGGGGGAACACTGAAGCTTTCTTT.

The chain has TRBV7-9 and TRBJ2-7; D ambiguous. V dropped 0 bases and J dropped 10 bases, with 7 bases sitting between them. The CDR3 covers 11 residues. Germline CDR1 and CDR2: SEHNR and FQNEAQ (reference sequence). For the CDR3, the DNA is TGTGCCAGCAGCTTAGCTCTTCTTCAGTACTTC. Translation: CASSLALLQYF.

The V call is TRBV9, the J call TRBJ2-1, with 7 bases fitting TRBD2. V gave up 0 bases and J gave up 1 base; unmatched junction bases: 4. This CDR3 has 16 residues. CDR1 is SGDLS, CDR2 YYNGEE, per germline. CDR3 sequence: CASSVEQRGSYNEQFF. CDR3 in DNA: TGTGCCAGCAGCGTAGAACAGCGGGGTTCCTACAATGAGCAGTTCTTC.

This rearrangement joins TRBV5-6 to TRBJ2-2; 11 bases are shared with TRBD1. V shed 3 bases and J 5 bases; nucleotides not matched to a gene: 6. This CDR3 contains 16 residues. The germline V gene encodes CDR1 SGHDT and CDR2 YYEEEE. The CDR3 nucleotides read TGTGCCAGCAGCTCCGGACAGGGGGCTCAAACCGGGGAGCTGTTTTTT. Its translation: CASSSGQGAQTGELFF.

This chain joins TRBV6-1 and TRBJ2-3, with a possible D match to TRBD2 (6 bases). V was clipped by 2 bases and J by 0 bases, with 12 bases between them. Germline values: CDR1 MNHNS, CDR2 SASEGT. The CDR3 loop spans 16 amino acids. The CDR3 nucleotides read TGTGCCAGCAGTGAATCCCGGGCGGGAAGCACAGATACGCAGTATTTT. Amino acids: CASSESRAGSTDTQYF.

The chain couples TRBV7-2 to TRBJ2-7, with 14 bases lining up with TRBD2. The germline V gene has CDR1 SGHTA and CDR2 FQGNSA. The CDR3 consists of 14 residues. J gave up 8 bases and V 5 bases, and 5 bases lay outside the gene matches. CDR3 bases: TGTGCCAGCAGCCAGGGGACTAGCGGGAGCAAGCAGTACTTC. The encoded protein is CASSQGTSGSKQYF.

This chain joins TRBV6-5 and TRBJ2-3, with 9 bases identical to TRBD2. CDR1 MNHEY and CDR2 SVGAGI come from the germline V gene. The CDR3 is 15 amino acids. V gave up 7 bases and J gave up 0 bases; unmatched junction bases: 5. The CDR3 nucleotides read TGTGCCAGCATATCTAGCGGGGCGAGCACAGATACGCAGTATTTT. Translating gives CASISSGASTDTQYF.

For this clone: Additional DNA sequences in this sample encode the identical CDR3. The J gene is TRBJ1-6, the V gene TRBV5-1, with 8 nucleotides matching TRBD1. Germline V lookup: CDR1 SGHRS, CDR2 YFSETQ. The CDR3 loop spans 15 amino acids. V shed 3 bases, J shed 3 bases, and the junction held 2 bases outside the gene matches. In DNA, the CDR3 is TGCGCCAGCAGCTCTGACAGGGGCTATAATTCACCCCTCCACTTT. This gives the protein CASSSDRGYNSPLHF. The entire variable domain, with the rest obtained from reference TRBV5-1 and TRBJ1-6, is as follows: KAGVTQTPRYLIKTRGQQVTLSCSPISGHRSVSWYQQTPGQGLQFLFEYFSETQRNKGNFPGRFSGRQFSNSRSEMNVSTLELGDSALYLCASSSDRGYNSPLHFGNGTRLTVT.

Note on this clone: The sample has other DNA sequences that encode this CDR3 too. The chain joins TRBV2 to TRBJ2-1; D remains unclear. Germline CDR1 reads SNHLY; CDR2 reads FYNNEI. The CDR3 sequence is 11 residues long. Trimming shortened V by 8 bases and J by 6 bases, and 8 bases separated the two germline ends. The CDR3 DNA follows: TGTGCCAGCCGCATTGGCAATGAGCAGTTCTTC. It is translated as CASRIGNEQFF.

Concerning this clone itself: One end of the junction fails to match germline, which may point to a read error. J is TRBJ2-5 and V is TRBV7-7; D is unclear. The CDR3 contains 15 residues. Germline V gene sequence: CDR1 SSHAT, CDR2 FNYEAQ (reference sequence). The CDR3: CASSLGLADQETQYF. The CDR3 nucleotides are TGTGCTAGCAGCTTAGGGCTGGCGGACCAAGAGACCCAGTACTTC. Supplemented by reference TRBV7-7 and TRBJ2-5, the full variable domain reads GAGVSQSPRYKVTKRGQDVTLRCDPISSHATLYWYQQALGQGPEFLTYFNYEAQPDKSGLPSDRFSAERPEGSISTLTIQRTEQRDSAMYRCASSLGLADQETQYFGPGTRLLVL.

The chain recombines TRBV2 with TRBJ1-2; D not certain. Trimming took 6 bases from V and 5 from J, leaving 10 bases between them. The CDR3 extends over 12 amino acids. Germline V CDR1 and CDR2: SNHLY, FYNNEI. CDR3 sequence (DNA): TGTGCCAGCAGAGCCAGCCCATATGGCTACACCTTC. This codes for CASRASPYGYTF.

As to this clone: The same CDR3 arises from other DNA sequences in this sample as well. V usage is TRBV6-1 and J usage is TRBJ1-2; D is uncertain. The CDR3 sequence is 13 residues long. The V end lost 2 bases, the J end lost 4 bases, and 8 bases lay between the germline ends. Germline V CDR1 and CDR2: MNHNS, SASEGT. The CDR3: CASSEPGLYGYTF. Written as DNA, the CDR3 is TGTGCCAGCAGTGAACCCGGGCTCTATGGCTACACCTTC.

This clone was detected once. This CDR3 reads CASTPGDGAYEQYF. CDR3 in DNA: TGCGCCAGCACCCCAGGGGACGGAGCCTACGAGCAGTACTTC. V is TRBV23-1 and J is TRBJ2-7; D may be TRBD1 (6 bases). TRBV23-1 is an ORF, with its function uncertain. V shed 7 bases and J shed 2 bases, with 15 bases lying between them. The CDR3 is 14 amino acids.

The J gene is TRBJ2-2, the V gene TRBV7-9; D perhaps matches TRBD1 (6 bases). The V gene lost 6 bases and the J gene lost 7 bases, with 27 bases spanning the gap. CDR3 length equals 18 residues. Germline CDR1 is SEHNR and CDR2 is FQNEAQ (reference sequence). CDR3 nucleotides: TGTGCCAGCAGTGCCGCCGGACACAGGGACCAGACAAACGGGGAGCTGTTTTTT. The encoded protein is CASSAAGHRDQTNGELFF.

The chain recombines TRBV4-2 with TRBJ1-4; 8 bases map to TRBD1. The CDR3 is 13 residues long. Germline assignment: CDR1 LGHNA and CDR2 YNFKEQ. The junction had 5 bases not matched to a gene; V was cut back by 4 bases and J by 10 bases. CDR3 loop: CASSLDTGGKLFF. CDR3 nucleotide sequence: TGTGCCAGCAGCCTAGATACAGGGGGAAAACTGTTTTTT.

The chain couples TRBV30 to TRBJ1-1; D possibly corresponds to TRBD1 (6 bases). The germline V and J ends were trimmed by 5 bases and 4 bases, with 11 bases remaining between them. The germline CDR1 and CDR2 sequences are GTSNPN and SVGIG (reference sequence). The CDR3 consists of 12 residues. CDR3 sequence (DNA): TGTGCCTGGGTACAGGGTGGCACTGAAGCTTTCTTT. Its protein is CAWVQGGTEAFF.

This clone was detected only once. The CDR3 here is CASSPSGAGTSTDTQYF. CDR3 in DNA: TGTGCCAGCAGTCCCTCAGGGGCCGGGACTAGCACAGATACGCAGTATTTT. This rearrangement joins TRBV28 to TRBJ2-3, with D perhaps assigned TRBD1 or TRBD2 (6 bases each). The ends were cut back, 5 bases at V and 0 bases at J, with 18 bases in the middle. The CDR3 is 17 amino acids. Germline-derived CDR1 and CDR2 are MDHEN and SYDVKM.

In nucleotides, the CDR3 is TGTGCCAGCAGTGTATCTACGGTCCTCAGGGCCTATAATTCACCCCTCCACTTT. It specifies CASSVSTVLRAYNSPLHF. The V and J genes are TRBV6-1 and TRBJ1-6, with D possibly being TRBD1 (5 bases). CDR1 is MNHNS and CDR2 is SASEGT in the germline V gene. This CDR3 spans 18 amino acids. V lost 4 bases and J 2 bases, leaving 18 bases between the germline ends.

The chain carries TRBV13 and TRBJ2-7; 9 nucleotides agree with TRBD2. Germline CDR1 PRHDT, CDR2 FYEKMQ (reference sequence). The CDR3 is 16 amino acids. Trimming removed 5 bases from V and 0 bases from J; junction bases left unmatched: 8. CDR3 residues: CASSASGRLSSYEQYF. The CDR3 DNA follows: TGTGCCAGCAGCGCGAGCGGGAGGCTCAGCTCCTACGAGCAGTACTTC.

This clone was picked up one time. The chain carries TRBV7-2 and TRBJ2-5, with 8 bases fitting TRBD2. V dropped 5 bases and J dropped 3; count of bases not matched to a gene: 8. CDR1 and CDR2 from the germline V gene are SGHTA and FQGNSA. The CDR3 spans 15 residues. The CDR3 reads CASSHRVAGKETQYF. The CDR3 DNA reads TGTGCCAGCAGCCACCGAGTAGCGGGGAAAGAGACCCAGTACTTC. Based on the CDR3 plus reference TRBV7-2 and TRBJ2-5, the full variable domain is GAGVSQSPSNKVTEKGKDVELRCDPISGHTALYWYRQSLGQGLEFLIYFQGNSAPDKSGLPSDRFSAERTGGSVSTLTIQRTQQEDSAVYLCASSHRVAGKETQYFGPGTRLLVL.